This T cell receptor (beta chain) was profiled in a study of PD-1 blockade in classical Hodgkin lymphoma. Stated time point: cycle 4 day 1 (C4D1), after around six weeks of nivolumab. Autologous stem cell transplantation was followed by relapse in every patient, and brentuximab vedotin exposure varied. The protocol was immunoSEQ multiplex PCR, while the TCRdb copy is restricted to in-frame clones and leaves out a portion. The data show approximately 19,000 clones, 65% to 80% seen once. The TCR sequence derives from a human donor with classical Hodgkin lymphoma. This specimen consisted of peripheral blood mononuclear cells (PBMCs), obtained before the fourth cycle of nivolumab.

CDR3 region: CASSPKGGETQYF. The CDR3 DNA reads as TGTGCCAGCAGCCCCAAGGGGGGTGAGACCCAGTACTTC. The chain links TRBV7-3 to TRBJ2-5, with D tentatively TRBD1 or TRBD2 (6 bases each). The V end lost 5 bases, the J end lost 5 bases, and 12 bases lay between the germline ends. CDR1 and CDR2 from the germline V gene are SGHTA and FQGTGA. There are 13 residues in the CDR3. Full variable domain (missing parts from reference TRBV7-3 and TRBJ2-5): GAGVSQTPSNKVTEKGKYVELRCDPISGHTALYWYRQSLGQGPEFLIYFQGTGAADDSGLPNDRFFAVRPEGSVSTLKIQRTERGDSAVYLCASSPKGGETQYFGPGTRLLVL.